This T cell receptor beta chain was documented in a study of OX40 agonist ivuxolimab in advanced cancers. Study summary: Partial responses were seen in three patients, one with hepatocellular carcinoma and two with cutaneous melanoma.

Profiled with immunoSEQ multiplex PCR; TCRdb holds only in-frame clones, not every one. The sample has 75,000 to 90,000 clones; more than 90% are singletons. Germline V gene data show CDR1 as SGHKS and CDR2 as YYEKEE (reference sequence). J was trimmed by 6 bases and V by 4 bases; bases with no gene match: 4. The CDR3 has 14 amino acids. The genes are TRBV5-5 and TRBJ1-5; TRBD1 matches at 10 bases. This material consisted of CD4+ or CD8+ T cells sorted from blood, taken in a trial of the OX40 agonist ivuxolimab. The receptor comes from an adult with an advanced solid tumor such as melanoma, head and neck, liver or kidney cancer. CDR3 bases: TGTGCCAGCAGCCAGACAGGGGGCAGTCAGCCCCAGCATTTT. It yields the protein CASSQTGGSQPQHF.